The next 2 T cell receptor beta chains were all read from a single sample in a study of T cell changes during pregnancy in multiple sclerosis. TCRdb keeps only in-frame clones here, not all; method: immunoSEQ multiplex PCR. The sample holds 75,000 to 95,000 clones; approximately 90% are singletons and the top ten take around 0.93%. Sequencing used peripheral blood, obtained before pregnancy. The receptors here all came from a female donor with multiple sclerosis, enrolled in a pregnancy study.

This chain connects TRBV6-5 to TRBJ1-2; a possible D gene is TRBD1 (5 bases). Trimming cost V 5 bases and J 1 base, with 8 bases left between them. Germline CDR1 and CDR2: MNHEY and SVGAGI. The CDR3 runs 13 residues. CDR3 amino acids: CASSPDSNYGYTF. DNA of the CDR3: TGTGCCAGCAGTCCCGACAGTAACTATGGCTACACCTTC.

The genes are TRBV4-3 and TRBJ2-1, with TRBD2 matching over 7 bases. CDR1 LGHNA and CDR2 YSLEER come from the germline V gene. Losses at the gene ends were 0 bases for V and 10 bases for J; bases not matched to a gene: 6. CDR3 length: 14 residues. CDR3 sequence reads: CASSQEGREREQFF. For the CDR3, the DNA is TGCGCCAGCAGCCAAGAGGGGCGGGAGCGGGAGCAGTTCTTC.